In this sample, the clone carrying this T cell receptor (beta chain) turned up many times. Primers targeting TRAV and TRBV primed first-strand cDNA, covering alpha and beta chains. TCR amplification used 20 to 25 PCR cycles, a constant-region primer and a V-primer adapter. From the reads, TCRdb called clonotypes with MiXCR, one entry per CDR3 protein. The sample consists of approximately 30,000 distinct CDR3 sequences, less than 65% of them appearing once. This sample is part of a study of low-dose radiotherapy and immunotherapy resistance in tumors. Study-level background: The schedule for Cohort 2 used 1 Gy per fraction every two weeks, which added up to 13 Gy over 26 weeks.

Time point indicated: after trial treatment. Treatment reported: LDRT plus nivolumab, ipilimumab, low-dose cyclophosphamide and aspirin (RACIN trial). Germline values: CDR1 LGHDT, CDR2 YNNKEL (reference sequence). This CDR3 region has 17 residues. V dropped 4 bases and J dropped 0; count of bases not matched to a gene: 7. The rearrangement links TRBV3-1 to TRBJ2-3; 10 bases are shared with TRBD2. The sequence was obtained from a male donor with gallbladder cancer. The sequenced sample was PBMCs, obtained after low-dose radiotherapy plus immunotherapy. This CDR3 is CASSPGGAGGSTDTQYF. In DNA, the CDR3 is TGTGCCAGCAGCCCCGGCGGAGCGGGGGGGAGCACAGATACGCAGTATTTT.